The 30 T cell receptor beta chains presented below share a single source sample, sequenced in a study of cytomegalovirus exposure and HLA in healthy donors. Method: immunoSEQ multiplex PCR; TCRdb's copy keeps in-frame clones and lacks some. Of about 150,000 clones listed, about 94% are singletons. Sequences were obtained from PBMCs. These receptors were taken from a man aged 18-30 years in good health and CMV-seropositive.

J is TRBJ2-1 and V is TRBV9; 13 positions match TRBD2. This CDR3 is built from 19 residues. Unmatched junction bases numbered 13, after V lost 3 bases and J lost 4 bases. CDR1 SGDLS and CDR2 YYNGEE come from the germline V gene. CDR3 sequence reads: CASSGRTSGRGRLYNEQFF. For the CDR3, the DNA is TGTGCCAGCAGCGGGAGGACTAGCGGGAGAGGAAGGCTGTACAATGAGCAGTTCTTC.

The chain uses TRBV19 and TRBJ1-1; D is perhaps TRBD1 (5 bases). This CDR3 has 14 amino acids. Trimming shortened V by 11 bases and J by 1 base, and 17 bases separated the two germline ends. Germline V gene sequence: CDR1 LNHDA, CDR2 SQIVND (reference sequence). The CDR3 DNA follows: TGTGCCTCAAAGACAAGGGGCGCGAACACTGAAGCTTTCTTT. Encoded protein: CASKTRGANTEAFF.

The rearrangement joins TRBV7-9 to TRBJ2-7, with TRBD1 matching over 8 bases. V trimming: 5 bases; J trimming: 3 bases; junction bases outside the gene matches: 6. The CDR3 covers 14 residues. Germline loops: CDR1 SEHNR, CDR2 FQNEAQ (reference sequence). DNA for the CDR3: TGTGCCAGCAGCCACCGGGACAGGCGCTACGAGCAGTACTTC. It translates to CASSHRDRRYEQYF.

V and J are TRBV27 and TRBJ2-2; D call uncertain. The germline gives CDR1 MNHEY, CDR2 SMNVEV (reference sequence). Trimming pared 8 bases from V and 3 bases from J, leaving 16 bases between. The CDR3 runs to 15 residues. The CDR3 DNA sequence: TGTGCCAGCCGATACTTACCCCGGGACACCGGGGAGCTGTTTTTT. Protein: CASRYLPRDTGELFF.

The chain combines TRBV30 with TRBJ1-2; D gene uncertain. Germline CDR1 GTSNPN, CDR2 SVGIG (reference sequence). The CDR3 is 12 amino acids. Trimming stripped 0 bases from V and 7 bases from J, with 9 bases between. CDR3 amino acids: CAWSVLGLGYTF. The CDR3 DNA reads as TGTGCCTGGAGTGTACTAGGGCTTGGCTACACCTTC.

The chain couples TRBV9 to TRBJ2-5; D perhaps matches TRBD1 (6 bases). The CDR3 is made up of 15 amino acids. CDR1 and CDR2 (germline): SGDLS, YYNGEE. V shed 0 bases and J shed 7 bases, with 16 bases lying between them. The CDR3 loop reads CASSVDAGDGRTQYF. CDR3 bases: TGTGCCAGCAGCGTAGACGCAGGGGACGGTAGGACCCAGTACTTC.

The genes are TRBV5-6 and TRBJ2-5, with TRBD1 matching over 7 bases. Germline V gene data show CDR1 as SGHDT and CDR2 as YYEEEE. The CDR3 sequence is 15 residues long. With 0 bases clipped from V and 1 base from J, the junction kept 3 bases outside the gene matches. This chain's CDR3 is CASSLGQGTQETQYF. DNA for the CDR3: TGTGCCAGCAGCTTGGGACAGGGCACCCAAGAGACCCAGTACTTC.

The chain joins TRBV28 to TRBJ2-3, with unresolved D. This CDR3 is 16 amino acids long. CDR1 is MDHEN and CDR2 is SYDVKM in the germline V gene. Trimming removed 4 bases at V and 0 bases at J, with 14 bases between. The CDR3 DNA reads TGTGCCAGCAGTTCACCAGCCCCGACTAGCACAGATACGCAGTATTTT. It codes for CASSSPAPTSTDTQYF.

In DNA, the CDR3 is TGTGCCAGCAGTTTAGGTGCGGGTCCTTTGGAGACCCAGTACTTC. It yields the protein CASSLGAGPLETQYF. The chain joins TRBV27 to TRBJ2-5; tentative D call: TRBD2 (5 bases). The CDR3 totals 15 residues. The germline CDR1 and CDR2 sequences are MNHEY and SMNVEV (reference sequence). The germline V and J ends were trimmed by 2 bases and 5 bases, with 15 bases remaining between them.

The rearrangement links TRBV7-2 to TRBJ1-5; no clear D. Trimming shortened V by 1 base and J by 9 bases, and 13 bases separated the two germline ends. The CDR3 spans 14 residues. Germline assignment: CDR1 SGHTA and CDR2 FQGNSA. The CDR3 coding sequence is TGTGCCAGCAGCTTAGAGTCCACCTATCGGCCCCAGCATTTT. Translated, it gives CASSLESTYRPQHF.

CDR3 in amino acids: CASSPTSETQYF. CDR3 sequence (DNA): TGTGCCAGCAGTCCCACTAGCGAGACCCAGTACTTC. The chain joins TRBV7-7 to TRBJ2-5, with D perhaps matching TRBD2 (6 bases). V was clipped by 6 bases and J by 5 bases, with 10 bases between them. This CDR3 has 12 amino acids. Germline V gives CDR1 SSHAT, CDR2 FNYEAQ (reference sequence).

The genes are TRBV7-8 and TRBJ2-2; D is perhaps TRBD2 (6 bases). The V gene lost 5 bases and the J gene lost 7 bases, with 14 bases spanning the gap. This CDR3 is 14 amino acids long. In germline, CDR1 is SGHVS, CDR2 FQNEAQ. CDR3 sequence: CASSLGGTYGELFF. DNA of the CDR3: TGTGCCAGCAGCCTAGGCGGGACTTACGGGGAGCTGTTTTTT.

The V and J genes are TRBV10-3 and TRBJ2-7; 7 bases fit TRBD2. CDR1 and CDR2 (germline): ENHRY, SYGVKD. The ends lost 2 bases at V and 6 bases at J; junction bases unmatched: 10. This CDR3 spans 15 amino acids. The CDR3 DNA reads TGTGCCATCAGTGAGGAGGGGCTAGCGGCCGGCGAGCAGTACTTC. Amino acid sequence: CAISEEGLAAGEQYF.

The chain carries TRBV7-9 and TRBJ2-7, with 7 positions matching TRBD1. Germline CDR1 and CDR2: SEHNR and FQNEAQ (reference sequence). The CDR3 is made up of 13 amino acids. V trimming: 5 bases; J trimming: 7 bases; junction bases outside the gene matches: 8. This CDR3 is CASSTNTGEEQYF. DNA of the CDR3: TGTGCCAGCAGCACCAATACAGGGGAAGAGCAGTACTTC.

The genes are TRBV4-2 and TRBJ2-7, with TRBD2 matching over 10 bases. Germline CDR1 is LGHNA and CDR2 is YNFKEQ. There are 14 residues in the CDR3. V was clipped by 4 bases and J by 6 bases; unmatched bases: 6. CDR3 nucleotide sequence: TGTGCCAGCAGCCCTTCTAGCGGGAGCGGCGAGCAGTACTTC. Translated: CASSPSSGSGEQYF.

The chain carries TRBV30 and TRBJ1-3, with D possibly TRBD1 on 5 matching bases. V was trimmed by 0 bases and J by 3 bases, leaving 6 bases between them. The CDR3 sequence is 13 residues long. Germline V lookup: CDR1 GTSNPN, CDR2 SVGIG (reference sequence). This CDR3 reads CAWSVTGGNTIYF. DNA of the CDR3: TGTGCCTGGAGTGTCACAGGTGGAAACACCATATATTTT.

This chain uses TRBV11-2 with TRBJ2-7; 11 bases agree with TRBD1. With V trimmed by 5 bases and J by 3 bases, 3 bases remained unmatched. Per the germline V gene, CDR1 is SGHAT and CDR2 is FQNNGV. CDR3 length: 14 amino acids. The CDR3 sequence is CASSRGTGGYEQYF. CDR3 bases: TGTGCCAGCAGCCGGGGGACAGGGGGCTACGAGCAGTACTTC.

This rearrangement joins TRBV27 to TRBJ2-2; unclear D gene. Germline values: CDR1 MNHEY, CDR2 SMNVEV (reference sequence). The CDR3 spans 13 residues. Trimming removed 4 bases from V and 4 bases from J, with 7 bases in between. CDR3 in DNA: TGTGCCAGCAGTTCCTATCTCACCGGGGAGCTGTTTTTT. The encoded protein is CASSSYLTGELFF.

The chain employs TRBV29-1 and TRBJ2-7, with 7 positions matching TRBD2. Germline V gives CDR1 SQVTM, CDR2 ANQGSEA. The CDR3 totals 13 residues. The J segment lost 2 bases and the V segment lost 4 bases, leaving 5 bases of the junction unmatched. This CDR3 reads CSVGETSPYEQYF. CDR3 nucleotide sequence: TGCAGCGTTGGGGAGACTAGCCCCTACGAGCAGTACTTC.

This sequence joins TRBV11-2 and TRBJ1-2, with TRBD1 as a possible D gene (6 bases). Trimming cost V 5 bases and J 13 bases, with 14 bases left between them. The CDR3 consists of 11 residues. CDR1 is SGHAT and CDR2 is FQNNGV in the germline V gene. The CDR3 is CASSQGGILTF. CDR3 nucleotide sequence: TGTGCCAGCAGCCAAGGGGGAATCCTCACCTTC.

CDR3 in DNA: TGTGCCACCAGCAGCGGGAACACTGAAGCTTTCTTT. Protein: CATSSGNTEAFF. The chain couples TRBV15 to TRBJ1-1; D is unresolved. Between the trimmed V and J ends, which lost 3 bases and 1 base, there was a span of 3 bases. Germline V gene lookup returns CDR1 LNHNV and CDR2 YYDKDF (reference sequence). This CDR3 has 12 amino acids.

In nucleotides, the CDR3 is TGCGCCAGCAGCTTGGAAGGGGGCCCCTATGGCTACACCTTC. Amino acid sequence: CASSLEGGPYGYTF. This sequence joins TRBV5-1 and TRBJ1-2; 7 bases line up with TRBD1. The J segment lost 4 bases and the V segment lost 0 bases, leaving 3 bases of the junction unmatched. The length of the CDR3 is 14 residues. Germline CDR1 reads SGHRS; CDR2 reads YFSETQ.

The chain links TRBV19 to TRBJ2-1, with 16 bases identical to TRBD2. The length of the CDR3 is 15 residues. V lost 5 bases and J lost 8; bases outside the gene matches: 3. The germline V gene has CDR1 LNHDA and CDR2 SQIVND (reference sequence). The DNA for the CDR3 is TGTGCCAGTAGTGGGGGACTAGCGGGAGGGGATGAGCAGTTCTTC. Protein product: CASSGGLAGGDEQFF.

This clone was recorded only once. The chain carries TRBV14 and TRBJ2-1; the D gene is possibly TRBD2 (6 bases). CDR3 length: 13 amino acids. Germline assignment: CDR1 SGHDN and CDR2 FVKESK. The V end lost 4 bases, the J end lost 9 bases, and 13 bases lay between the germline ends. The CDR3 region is CASSLSREVEQFF. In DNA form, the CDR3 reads TGTGCCAGCAGCCTGTCCAGGGAGGTTGAGCAGTTCTTC.

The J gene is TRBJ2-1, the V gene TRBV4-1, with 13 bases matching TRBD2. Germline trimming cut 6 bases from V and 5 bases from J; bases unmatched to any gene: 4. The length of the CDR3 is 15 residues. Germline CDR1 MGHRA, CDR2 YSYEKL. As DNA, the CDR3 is TGCGCCAGCAGAGTAGGACTAGCGGGAGACAATGAGCAGTTCTTC. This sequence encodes CASRVGLAGDNEQFF.

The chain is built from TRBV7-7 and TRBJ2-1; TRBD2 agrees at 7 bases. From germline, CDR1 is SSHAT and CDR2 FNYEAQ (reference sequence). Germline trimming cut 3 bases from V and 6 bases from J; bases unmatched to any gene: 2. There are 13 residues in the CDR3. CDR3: CASSFRLANEQFF. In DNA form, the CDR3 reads TGTGCCAGCAGCTTCCGACTAGCCAATGAGCAGTTCTTC.

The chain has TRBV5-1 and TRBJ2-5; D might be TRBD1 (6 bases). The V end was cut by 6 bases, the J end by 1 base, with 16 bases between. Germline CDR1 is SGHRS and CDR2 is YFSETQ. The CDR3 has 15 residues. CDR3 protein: CASNGQGHPQETQYF. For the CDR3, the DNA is TGCGCCAGCAACGGCCAGGGACACCCCCAAGAGACCCAGTACTTC.

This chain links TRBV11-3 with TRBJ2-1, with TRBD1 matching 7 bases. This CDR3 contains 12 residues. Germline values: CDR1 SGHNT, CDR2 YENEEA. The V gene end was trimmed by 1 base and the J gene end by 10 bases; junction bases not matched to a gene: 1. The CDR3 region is CASSLGTGEQFF. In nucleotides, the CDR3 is TGTGCCAGCAGCTTAGGGACAGGCGAGCAGTTCTTC.

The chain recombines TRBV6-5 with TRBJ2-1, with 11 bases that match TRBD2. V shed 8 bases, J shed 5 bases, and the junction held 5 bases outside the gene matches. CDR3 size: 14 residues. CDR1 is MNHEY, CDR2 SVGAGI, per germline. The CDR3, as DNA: TGTGCCAGCCGCGGGACTAGCGGAGACAATGAGCAGTTCTTC. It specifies CASRGTSGDNEQFF.

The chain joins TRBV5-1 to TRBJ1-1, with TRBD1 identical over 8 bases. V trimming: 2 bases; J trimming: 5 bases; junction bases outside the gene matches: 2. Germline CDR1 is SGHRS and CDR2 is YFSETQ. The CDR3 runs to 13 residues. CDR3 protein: CASSFTGGTEAFF. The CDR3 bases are TGCGCCAGCAGCTTTACAGGGGGTACTGAAGCTTTCTTT.